The 3 T cell receptor beta chains below come from one sample, sequenced in a study of T cell responses to AZD1222 COVID-19 vaccine. Here immunoSEQ multiplex PCR was the method, and the copy in TCRdb shows in-frame clones only, minus some. The table has 130,000 or so clones, nearly 95% seen once. The specimen was peripheral blood, collected on day 0 of AZD1222 vaccination. Receptor source: an adult in good health.

The rearrangement links TRBV7-2 to TRBJ1-2; no definite D call. The germline V gene encodes CDR1 SGHTA and CDR2 FQGNSA. This CDR3 spans 14 amino acids. Trimming took off 3 bases at V and 4 bases at J, with 12 bases between the two ends. Here the CDR3 reads CASSFDGHLYGYTF. The DNA of the CDR3 is TGTGCCAGCAGCTTCGACGGTCACCTCTATGGCTACACCTTC.

The CDR3, as DNA: TGTGCCAGCAGCCCCCACTTGGGCAGCCGATCCTACGAGCAGTACTTC. Protein sequence: CASSPHLGSRSYEQYF. The chain links TRBV9 to TRBJ2-7; D is undetermined. Trimming cost V 4 bases and J 1 base, with 18 bases left between them. This CDR3 contains 16 residues. Germline V CDR1 and CDR2: SGDLS, YYNGEE.

The genes are TRBV6-5 and TRBJ2-3; D possibly corresponds to TRBD2 (5 bases). The CDR3 length is 14 residues. Germline CDR1 MNHEY, CDR2 SVGAGI. The V end lost 6 bases, the J end lost 0 bases, and 10 bases lay between the germline ends. In DNA form, the CDR3 reads TGTGCCAGCAGCCGGACTTCTAGCACAGATACGCAGTATTTT. As protein: CASSRTSSTDTQYF.